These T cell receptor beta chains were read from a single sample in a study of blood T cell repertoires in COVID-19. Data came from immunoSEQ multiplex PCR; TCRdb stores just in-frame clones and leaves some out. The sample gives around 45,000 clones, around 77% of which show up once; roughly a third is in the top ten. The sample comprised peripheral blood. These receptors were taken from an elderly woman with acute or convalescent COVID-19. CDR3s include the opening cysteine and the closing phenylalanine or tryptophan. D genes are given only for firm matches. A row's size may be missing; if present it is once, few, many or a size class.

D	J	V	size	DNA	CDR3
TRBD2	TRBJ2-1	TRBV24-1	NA	TGTGCCACCCAGCCAGCGGGAGCCACCAATGAGCAGTTCTTC	CATQPAGATNEQFF
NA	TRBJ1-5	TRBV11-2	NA	TGTGCCAGCAGCGGGCACAGTCCCAATCAGCCCCAGCATTTT	CASSGHSPNQPQHF
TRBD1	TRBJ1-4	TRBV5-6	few	TGTGCCAGCAGCTTTACAGGGGCAACTAATGAAAAACTGTTTTTT	CASSFTGATNEKLFF
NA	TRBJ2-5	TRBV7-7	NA	TGTGCCAGCAGTTCGACCCTCGGGGAGACCCAGTACTTC	CASSSTLGETQYF
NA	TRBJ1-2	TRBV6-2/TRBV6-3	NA	TGTGCCAGCAGCAAGGGGCAAATCTATGGCTACACCTTC	CASSKGQIYGYTF
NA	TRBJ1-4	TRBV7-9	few	TGTGCCAGCAGCTTCGGACAGCTTAATGAAAAACTGTTTTTT	CASSFGQLNEKLFF
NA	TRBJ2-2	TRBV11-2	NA	TGTGCCAGCAGCTACACATTATTGAACACCGGGGAGCTGTTTTTT	CASSYTLLNTGELFF
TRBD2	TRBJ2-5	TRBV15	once	TGTGCCACCAGCAGTGGACTAGCGGGAGTCCAAGAGACCCAGTACTTC	CATSSGLAGVQETQYF
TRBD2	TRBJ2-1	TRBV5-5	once	TGTGCCAGCGGAGGGGCTAGCGGATACAATGAGCAGTTCTTC	CASGGASGYNEQFF
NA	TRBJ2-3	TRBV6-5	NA	TGTGCCAGCAGTTACTCGAGGATCCCCACAGATACGCAGTATTTT	CASSYSRIPTDTQYF
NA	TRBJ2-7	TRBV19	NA	TGTGCTACCAAAGAGGGCAGACACTACGAGCAGTACTTC	CATKEGRHYEQYF
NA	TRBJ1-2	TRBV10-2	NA	TGCGCCAGCAGCCCGGACAGCCTCTATGGCTACACCTTC	CASSPDSLYGYTF
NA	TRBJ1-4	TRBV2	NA	TGTGCCAGCAGGCAGGGACTTAATGAAAAACTGTTTTTT	CASRQGLNEKLFF
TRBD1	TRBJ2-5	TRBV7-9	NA	TGTGCCAGCAGCTTAGTTGCTCTACAGGGGGCGAAAGAGACCCAGTACTTC	CASSLVALQGAKETQYF
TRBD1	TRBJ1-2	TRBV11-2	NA	TGTGCCAGCAGCTTTGCCGGGACAGGGGCGTATGGCTACACCTTC	CASSFAGTGAYGYTF
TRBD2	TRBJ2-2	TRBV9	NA	TGTGCCAGCAGCGTAGCTAGCGGGGCCGATAACACCGGGGAGCTGTTTTTT	CASSVASGADNTGELFF
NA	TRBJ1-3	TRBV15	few	TGTGCCACCAGCAGGGACAGAATCTCTGGAAACACCATATATTTT	CATSRDRISGNTIYF
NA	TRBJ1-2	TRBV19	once	TGTGCCAGTAGTATAGTCGCGGTTAATGGAGGGGTCTACACCTTC	CASSIVAVNGGVYTF
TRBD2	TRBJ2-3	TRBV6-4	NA	TGTGCCAGCAGTCCGGCTAGCGGCCTGGACACAGATACGCAGTATTTT	CASSPASGLDTDTQYF
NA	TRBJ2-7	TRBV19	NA	TGTGCCAGTAGTGTCCGGACTTTCAGCTCCTACGAGCAGTACTTC	CASSVRTFSSYEQYF
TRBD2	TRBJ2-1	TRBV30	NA	TGTGCCTGGAGTATTTCCGGGACTACTGGCTACAATGAGCAGTTCTTC	CAWSISGTTGYNEQFF
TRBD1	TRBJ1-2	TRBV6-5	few	TGTGCCAGCAGTCAAACCCGGGACAGTAACTATGGCTACACCTTC	CASSQTRDSNYGYTF
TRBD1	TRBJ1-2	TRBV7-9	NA	TGTGCCAGCAGCTTGGCCGGGACAGGGGGCGTCGGCTATGGCTACACCTTC	CASSLAGTGGVGYGYTF
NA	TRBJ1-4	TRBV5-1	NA	TGCGCCAGCACCTCAGGGTCTACTAATGAAAAACTGTTTTTT	CASTSGSTNEKLFF
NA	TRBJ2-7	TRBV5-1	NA	TGCGCCAGCAGCTACAACTTGGGGAGCTCCTACGAGCAGTACTTC	CASSYNLGSSYEQYF
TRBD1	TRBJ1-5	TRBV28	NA	TGTGCCAGCAGTTCTCCGGGACAGGCGGATCAGCCCCAGCATTTT	CASSSPGQADQPQHF
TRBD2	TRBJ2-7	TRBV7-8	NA	TGTGCCAGCAGCTTAGAGGCTAGCGGGAGTATTAGCGAGCAGTACTTC	CASSLEASGSISEQYF
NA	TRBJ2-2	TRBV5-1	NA	TGCGCCAGCAGCTTGGGGACGACAGGACTGAACACCGGGGAGCTGTTTTTT	CASSLGTTGLNTGELFF
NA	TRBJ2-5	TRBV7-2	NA	TGTGCCAGCAGCCCTCAACTTAGGAGGGAGACCCAGTACTTC	CASSPQLRRETQYF
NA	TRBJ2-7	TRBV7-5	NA	TGTGTCAGAAGCTTAGCGCTCAGATCCTCCTACGAGCAGTACTTC	CVRSLALRSSYEQYF
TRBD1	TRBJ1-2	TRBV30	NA	TGTGCCTGGGGGTTACGGGACAGGAGCCTCTATGGCTACACCTTC	CAWGLRDRSLYGYTF
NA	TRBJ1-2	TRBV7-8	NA	TGTGCCAGCAGCCTAGTAATCACAGGGAACTATGGCTACACCTTC	CASSLVITGNYGYTF
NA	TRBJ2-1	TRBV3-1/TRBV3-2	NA	TGTGCCAGCAGCCTGGGAAGGGGAACCTACAATGAGCAGTTCTTC	CASSLGRGTYNEQFF
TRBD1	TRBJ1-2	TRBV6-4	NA	TGTGCCAGCAGAGCCGGGACAGGGGAAGGCTACACCTTC	CASRAGTGEGYTF
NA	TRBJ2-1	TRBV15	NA	TGTGCCACCAGCAGGCCCGGAGGCGGAGGGTTGAATGAGCAGTTCTTC	CATSRPGGGGLNEQFF
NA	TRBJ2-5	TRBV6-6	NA	TGTGCCAGCAGAAAAGTGGGAGGAAGGGAAGAGACCCAGTACTTC	CASRKVGGREETQYF
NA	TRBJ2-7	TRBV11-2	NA	TGTGCCAGCAGCTTATCACGCGCCGGGTACGAGCAGTACTTC	CASSLSRAGYEQYF
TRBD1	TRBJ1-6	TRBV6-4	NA	TGTGCCAGCAGTGACTCCGAGGGACAGGGAACCTATAATTCACCCCTCCACTTT	CASSDSEGQGTYNSPLHF
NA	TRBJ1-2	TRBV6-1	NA	TGTGCCAGCAGTGAAGGGCGGGGGACCTATGGCTACACCTTC	CASSEGRGTYGYTF
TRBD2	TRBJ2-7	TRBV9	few	TGTGCCAGCAGCGCCGCGACTAGCGGGTCCTACGAGCAGTACTTC	CASSAATSGSYEQYF